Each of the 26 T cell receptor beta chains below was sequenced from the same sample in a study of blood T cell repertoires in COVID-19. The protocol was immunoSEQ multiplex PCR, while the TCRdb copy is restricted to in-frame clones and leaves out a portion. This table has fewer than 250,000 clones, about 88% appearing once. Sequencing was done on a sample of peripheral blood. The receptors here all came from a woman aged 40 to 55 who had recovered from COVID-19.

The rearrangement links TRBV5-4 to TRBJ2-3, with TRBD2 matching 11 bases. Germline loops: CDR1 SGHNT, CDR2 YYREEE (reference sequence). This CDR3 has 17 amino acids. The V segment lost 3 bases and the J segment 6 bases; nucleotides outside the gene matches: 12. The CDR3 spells CASSSILAGGPGDTQYF. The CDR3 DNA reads TGTGCCAGCAGCTCCATCTTAGCGGGAGGGCCGGGGGATACGCAGTATTTT. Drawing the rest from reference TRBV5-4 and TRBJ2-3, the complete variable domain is ETGVTQSPTHLIKTRGQQVTLRCSSQSGHNTVSWYQQALGQGPQFIFQYYREEENGRGNFPPRFSGLQFPNYSSELNVNALELDDSALYLCASSSILAGGPGDTQYFGPGTRLTVL.

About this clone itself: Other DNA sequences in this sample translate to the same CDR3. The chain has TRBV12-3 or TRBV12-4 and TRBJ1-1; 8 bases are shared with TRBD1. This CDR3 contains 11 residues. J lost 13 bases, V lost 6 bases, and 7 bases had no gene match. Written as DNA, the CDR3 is TGTGCCAGCAGAGGGACAGGAGGGTTTTTCTTT. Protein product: CASRGTGGFFF.

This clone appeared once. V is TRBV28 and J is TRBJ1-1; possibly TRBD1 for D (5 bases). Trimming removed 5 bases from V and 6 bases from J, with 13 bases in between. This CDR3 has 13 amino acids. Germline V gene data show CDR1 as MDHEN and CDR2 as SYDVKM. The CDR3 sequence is CASSPSVTAEAFF. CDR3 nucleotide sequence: TGTGCCAGCAGTCCGTCCGTGACAGCTGAAGCTTTCTTT.

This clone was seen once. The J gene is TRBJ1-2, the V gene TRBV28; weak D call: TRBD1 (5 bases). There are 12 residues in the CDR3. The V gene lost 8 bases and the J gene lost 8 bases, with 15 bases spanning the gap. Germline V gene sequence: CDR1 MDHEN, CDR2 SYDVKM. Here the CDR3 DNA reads TGTGCCAGCTGGACCTGGGGCGGCGGCTACACCTTC. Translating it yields CASWTWGGGYTF.

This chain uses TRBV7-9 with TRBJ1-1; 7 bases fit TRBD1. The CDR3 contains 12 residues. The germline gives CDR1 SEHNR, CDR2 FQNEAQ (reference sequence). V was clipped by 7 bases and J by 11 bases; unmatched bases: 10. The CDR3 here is CASNIKGAGAFF. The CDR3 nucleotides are TGTGCCAGCAACATCAAGGGGGCGGGGGCTTTCTTT. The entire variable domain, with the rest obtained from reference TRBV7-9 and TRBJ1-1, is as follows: DTGVSQNPRHKITKRGQNVTFRCDPISEHNRLYWYRQTLGQGPEFLTYFQNEAQLEKSRLLSDRFSAERPKGSFSTLEIQRTEQGDSAMYLCASNIKGAGAFFGQGTRLTVV.

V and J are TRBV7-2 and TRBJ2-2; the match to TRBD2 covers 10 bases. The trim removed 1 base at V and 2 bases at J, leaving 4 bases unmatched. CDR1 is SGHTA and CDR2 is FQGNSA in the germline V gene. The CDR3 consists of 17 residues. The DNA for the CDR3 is TGTACCAGCAGCTTAGTTACTAGCGGGGTCAACACCGGGGAGCTGTTTTTT. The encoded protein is CTSSLVTSGVNTGELFF.

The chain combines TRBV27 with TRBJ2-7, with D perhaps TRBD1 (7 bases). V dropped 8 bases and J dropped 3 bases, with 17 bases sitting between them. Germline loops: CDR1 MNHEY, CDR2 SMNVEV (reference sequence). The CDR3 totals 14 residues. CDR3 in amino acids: CASARQGGVYEQYF. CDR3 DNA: TGTGCCAGCGCCCGGCAGGGGGGAGTCTACGAGCAGTACTTC.

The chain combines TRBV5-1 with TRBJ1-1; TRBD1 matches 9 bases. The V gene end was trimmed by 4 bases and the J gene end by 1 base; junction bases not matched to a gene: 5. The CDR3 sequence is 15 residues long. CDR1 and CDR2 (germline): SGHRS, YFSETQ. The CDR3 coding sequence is TGCGCCAGCAGCCCCACGGGACAGGGGAACACTGAAGCTTTCTTT. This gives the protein CASSPTGQGNTEAFF.

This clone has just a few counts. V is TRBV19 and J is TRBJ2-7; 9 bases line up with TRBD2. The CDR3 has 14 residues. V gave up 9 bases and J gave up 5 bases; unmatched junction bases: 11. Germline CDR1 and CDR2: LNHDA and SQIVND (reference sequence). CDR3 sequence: CASTAAGGADEQYF. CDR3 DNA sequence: TGTGCCAGCACAGCAGCGGGAGGCGCGGACGAGCAGTACTTC.

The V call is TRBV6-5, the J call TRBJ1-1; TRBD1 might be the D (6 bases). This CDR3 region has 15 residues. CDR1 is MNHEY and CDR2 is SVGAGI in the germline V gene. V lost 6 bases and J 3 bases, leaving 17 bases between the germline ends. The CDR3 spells CASRTGGAQDTEAFF. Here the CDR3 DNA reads TGTGCCAGCAGGACTGGGGGGGCGCAAGACACTGAAGCTTTCTTT.

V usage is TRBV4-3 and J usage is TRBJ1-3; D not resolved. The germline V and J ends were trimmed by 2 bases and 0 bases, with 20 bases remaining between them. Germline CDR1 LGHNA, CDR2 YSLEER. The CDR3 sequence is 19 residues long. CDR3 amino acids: CASSQKRAIDLSSGNTIYF. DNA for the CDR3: TGCGCCAGCAGCCAAAAGAGGGCCATAGATCTCAGCTCTGGAAACACCATATATTTT.

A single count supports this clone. CDR3 sequence (DNA): TGTGCCAGCAGCTTGTTGGGACAGGGGAACAATGAGCAGTTCTTC. Amino acid sequence: CASSLLGQGNNEQFF. V usage is TRBV5-6 and J usage is TRBJ2-1, with 10 bases identical to TRBD1. The CDR3 is 15 residues long. Germline V gene lookup returns CDR1 SGHDT and CDR2 YYEEEE. Germline trimming cut 1 base from V and 5 bases from J; bases unmatched to any gene: 3.

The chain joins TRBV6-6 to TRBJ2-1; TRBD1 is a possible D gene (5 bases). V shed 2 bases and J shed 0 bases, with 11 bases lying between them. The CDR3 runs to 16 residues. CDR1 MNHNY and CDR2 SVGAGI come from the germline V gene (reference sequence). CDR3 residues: CASSYIVGRSYNEQFF. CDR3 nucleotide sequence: TGTGCCAGCAGTTACATAGTGGGGCGCTCCTACAATGAGCAGTTCTTC.

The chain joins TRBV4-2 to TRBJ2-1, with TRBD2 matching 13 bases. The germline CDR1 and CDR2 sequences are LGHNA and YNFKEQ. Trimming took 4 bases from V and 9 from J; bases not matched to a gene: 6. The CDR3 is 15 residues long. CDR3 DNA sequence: TGTGCCAGCAGCCCCCAACTAGCGGGAGGGGGTGAGCAGTTCTTC. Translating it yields CASSPQLAGGGEQFF.

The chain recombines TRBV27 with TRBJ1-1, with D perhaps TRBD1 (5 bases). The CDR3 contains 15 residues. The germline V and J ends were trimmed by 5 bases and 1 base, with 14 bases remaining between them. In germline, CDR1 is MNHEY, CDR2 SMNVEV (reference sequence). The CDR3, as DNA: TGTGCCAGCAGTCCCTGGGTCGGGGGGAACACTGAAGCTTTCTTT. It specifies CASSPWVGGNTEAFF.

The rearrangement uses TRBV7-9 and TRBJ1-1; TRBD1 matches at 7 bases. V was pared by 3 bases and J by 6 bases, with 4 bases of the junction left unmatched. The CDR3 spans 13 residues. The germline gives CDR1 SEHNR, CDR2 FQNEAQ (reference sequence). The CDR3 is CASSLEGAAEAFF. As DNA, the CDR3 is TGTGCCAGCAGCTTGGAGGGGGCCGCTGAAGCTTTCTTT.

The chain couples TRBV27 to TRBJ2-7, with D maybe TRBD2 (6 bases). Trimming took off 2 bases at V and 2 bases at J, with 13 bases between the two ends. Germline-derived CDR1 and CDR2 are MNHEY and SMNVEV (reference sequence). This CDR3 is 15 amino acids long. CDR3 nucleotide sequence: TGTGCCAGCAGTTTACAGGGCAGGGAGGCCTACGAGCAGTACTTC. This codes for CASSLQGREAYEQYF.

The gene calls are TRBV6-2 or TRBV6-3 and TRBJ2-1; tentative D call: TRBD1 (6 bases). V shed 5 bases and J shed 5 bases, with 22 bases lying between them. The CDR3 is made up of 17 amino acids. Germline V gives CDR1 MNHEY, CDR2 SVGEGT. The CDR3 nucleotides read TGTGCCAGCAGTAACCCGGATCACAGGGTTCCCCACAATGAGCAGTTCTTC. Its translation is CASSNPDHRVPHNEQFF.

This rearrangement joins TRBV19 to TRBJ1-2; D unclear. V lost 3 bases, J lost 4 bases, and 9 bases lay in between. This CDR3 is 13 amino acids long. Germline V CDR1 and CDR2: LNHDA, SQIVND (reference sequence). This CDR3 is CASSMAGSYGYTF. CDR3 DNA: TGTGCCAGTAGTATGGCCGGGAGCTATGGCTACACCTTC. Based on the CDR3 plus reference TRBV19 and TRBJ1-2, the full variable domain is DGGITQSPKYLFRKEGQNVTLSCEQNLNHDAMYWYRQDPGQGLRLIYYSQIVNDFQKGDIAEGYSVSREKKESFPLTVTSAQKNPTAFYLCASSMAGSYGYTFGSGTRLTVV.

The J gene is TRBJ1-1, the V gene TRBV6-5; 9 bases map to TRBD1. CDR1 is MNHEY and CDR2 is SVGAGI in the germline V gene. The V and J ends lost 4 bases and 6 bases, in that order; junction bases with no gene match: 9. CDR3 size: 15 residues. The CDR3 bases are TGTGCCAGCAGTTCGATCCGGGACAGGGTGCCTGAAGCTTTCTTT. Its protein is CASSSIRDRVPEAFF.

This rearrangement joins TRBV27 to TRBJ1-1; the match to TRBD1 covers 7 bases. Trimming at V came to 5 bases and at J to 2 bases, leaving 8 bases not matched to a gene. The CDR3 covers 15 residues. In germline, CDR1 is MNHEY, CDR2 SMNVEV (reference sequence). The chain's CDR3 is CASSPRRQGNTEAFF. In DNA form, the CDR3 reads TGTGCCAGCAGTCCGCGTCGACAGGGAAACACTGAAGCTTTCTTT.

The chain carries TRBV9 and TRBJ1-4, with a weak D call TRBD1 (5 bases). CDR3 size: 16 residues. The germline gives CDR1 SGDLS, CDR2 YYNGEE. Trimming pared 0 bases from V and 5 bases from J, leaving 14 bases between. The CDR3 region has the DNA TGTGCCAGCAGCGTAGGTATGGACACCCTAAATGAAAAACTGTTTTTT. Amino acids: CASSVGMDTLNEKLFF.

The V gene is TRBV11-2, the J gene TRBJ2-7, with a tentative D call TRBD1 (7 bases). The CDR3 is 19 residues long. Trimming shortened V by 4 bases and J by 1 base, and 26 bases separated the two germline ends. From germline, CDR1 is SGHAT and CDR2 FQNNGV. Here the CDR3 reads CASSSSFGTEHLASYEQYF. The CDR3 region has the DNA TGTGCCAGCAGCTCCTCCTTTGGGACAGAGCATCTAGCGTCCTACGAGCAGTACTTC.

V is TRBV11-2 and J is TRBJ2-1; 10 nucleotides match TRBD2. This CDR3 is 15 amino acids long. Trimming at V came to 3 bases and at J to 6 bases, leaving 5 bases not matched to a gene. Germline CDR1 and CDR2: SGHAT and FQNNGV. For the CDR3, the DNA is TGTGCCAGCAGCTTTAGCGGGAGGCTTTTCAATGAGCAGTTCTTC. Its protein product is CASSFSGRLFNEQFF. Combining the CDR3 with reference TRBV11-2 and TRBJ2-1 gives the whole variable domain EAGVAQSPRYKIIEKRQSVAFWCNPISGHATLYWYQQILGQGPKLLIQFQNNGVVDDSQLPKDRFSAERLKGVDSTLKIQPAKLEDSAVYLCASSFSGRLFNEQFFGPGTRLTVL.

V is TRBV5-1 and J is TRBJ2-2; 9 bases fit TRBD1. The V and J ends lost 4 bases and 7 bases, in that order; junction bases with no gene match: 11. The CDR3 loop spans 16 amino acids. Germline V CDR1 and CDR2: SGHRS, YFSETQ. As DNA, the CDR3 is TGCGCCAGCAGCAAAGGGACAGGGAAGGGAAACGGGGAGCTGTTTTTT. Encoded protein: CASSKGTGKGNGELFF.

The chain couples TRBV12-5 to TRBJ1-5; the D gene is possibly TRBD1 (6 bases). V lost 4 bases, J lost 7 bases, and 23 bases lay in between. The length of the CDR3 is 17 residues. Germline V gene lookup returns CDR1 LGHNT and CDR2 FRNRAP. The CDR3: CASGSSSVGGALQPQHF. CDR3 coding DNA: TGTGCTAGTGGTTCCAGTTCGGTTGGGGGGGCTCTGCAGCCCCAGCATTTT.